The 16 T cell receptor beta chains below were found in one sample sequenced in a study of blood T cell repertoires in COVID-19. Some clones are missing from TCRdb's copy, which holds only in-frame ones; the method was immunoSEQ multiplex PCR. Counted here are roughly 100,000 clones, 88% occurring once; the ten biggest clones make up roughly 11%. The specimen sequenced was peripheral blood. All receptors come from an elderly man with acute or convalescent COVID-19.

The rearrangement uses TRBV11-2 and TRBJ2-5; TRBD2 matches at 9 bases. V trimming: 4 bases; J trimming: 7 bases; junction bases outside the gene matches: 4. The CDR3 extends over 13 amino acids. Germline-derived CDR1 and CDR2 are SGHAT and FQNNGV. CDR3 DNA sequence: TGTGCCAGCAGCTCGGGACTAGCAACGACCCAGTACTTC. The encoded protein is CASSSGLATTQYF.

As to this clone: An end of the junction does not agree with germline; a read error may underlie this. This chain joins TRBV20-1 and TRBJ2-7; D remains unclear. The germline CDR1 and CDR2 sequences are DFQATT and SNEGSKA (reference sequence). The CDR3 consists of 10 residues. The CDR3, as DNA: TGCAGTGCTAGCTCCCACGAGCAGTACTTC. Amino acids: CSASSHEQYF.

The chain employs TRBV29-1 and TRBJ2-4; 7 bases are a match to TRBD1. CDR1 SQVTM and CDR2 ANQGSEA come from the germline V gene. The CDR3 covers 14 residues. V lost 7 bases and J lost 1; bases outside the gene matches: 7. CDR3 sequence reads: CSAETGEAKNIQYF. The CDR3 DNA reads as TGCAGCGCCGAAACAGGGGAGGCCAAAAACATTCAGTACTTC.

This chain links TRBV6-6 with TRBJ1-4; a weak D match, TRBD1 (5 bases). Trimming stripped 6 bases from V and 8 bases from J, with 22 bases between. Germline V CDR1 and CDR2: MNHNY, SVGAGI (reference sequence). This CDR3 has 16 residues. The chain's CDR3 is CASRTTSGVKWEKLFF. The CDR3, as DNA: TGTGCCAGCAGAACCACCTCGGGGGTGAAGTGGGAAAAACTGTTTTTT.

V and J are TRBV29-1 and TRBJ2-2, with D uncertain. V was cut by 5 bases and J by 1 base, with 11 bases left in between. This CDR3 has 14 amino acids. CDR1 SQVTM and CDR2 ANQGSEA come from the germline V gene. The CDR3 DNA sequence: TGCAGCGTTACCGGAGCCCTGAACACCGGGGAGCTGTTTTTT. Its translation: CSVTGALNTGELFF.

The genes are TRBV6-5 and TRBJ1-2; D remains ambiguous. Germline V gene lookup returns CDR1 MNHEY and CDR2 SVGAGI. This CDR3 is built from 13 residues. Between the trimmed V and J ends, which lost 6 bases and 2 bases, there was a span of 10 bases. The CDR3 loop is CASRSGYNYGYTF. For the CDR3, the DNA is TGTGCCAGCAGATCAGGCTACAACTATGGCTACACCTTC.

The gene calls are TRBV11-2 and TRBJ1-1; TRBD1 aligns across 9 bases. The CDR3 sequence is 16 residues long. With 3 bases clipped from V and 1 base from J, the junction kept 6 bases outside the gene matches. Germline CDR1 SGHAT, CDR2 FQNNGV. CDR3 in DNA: TGTGCCAGCAGCTTTCCCGCACAGGGGGCGAACACTGAAGCTTTCTTT. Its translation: CASSFPAQGANTEAFF.

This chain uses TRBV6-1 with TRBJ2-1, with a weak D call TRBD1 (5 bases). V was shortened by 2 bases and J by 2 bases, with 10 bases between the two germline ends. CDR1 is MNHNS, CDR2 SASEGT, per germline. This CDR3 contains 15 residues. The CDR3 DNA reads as TGTGCCAGCAGTGAAAGGGGCAATCCCTACAATGAGCAGTTCTTC. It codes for CASSERGNPYNEQFF.

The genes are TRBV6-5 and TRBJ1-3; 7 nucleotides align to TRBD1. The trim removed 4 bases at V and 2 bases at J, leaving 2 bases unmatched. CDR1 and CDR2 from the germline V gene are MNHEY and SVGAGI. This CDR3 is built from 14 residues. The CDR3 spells CASSSGQAGNTIYF. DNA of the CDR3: TGTGCCAGCAGTTCCGGACAGGCTGGAAACACCATATATTTT.

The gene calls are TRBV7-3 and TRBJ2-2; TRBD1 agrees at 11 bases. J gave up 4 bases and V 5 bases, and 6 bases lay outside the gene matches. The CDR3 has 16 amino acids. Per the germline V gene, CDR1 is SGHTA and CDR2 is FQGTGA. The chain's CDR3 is CASSPGQGASTGELFF. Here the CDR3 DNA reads TGTGCCAGCAGCCCTGGACAGGGGGCGAGCACCGGGGAGCTGTTTTTT.

The CDR3 spells CASSRTGDNYGYTF. The CDR3 region has the DNA TGCGCCAGCAGCCGGACAGGCGATAACTATGGCTACACCTTC. The chain links TRBV5-1 to TRBJ1-2; 7 bases agree with TRBD1. Germline values: CDR1 SGHRS, CDR2 YFSETQ. J gave up 1 base and V 4 bases, and 4 bases lay outside the gene matches. The CDR3 is 14 residues long.

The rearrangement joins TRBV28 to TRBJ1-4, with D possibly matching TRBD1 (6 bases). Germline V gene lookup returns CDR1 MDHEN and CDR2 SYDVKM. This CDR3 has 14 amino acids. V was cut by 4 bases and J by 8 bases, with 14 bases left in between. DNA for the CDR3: TGTGCCAGCAGTTCGGGCAGGGGTCGAGAAAAACTGTTTTTT. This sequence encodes CASSSGRGREKLFF.

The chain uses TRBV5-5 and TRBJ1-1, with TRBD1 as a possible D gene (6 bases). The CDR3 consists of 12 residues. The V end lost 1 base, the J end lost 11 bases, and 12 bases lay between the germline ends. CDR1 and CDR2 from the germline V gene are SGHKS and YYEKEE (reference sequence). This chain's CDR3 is CASSLRGQEAFF. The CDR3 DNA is TGTGCCAGCAGCTTGCGGGGACAAGAGGCTTTCTTT.

The CDR3 coding sequence is TGCAGTGCCCGGGGGTCCTACGAGCAGTACTTC. Translating it yields CSARGSYEQYF. V is TRBV20-1 and J is TRBJ2-7, with D possibly TRBD2 on 6 matching bases. The CDR3 runs 11 residues. The germline V gene has CDR1 DFQATT and CDR2 SNEGSKA (reference sequence). Trimming removed 6 bases at V and 1 base at J, with 7 bases between.

The CDR3 loop is CASSLALTVQETQYF. The CDR3 bases are TGTGCCAGCAGCTTGGCGTTGACAGTACAAGAGACCCAGTACTTC. The chain joins TRBV5-8 to TRBJ2-5, with a tentative D call TRBD1 (5 bases). The germline gives CDR1 SGHTS, CDR2 YDEGEE. The CDR3 is 15 residues long. Trimming pared 0 bases from V and 2 bases from J, leaving 11 bases between.

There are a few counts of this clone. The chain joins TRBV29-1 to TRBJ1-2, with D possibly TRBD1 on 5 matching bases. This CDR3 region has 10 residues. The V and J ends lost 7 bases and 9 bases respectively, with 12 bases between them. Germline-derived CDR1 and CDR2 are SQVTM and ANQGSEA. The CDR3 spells CSESTDSYTF. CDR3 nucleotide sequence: TGCAGCGAGTCGACAGATAGCTACACCTTC.